The clone carrying this T cell receptor (beta chain) was counted ten times or more. No antigen is known for it. Attachment of unique molecular identifiers was made to individual cDNA molecules. TCRdb re-derived calls from the 5' RACE reads in MiXCR, one entry per CDR3 protein. The sample records approximately 71,000 distinct CDR3 sequences, 9% to 15% being singletons. This entry belongs to a study of early T cells in non-severe SARS-CoV-2 infection. Overall study context: The input, bulk RNA from unsorted whole blood, was sequenced, and chains were unpaired.

The CDR3 is 14 residues long. In germline, CDR1 is ENHRY, CDR2 SYGVKD. V was cut by 10 bases and J by 6 bases, with 20 bases left in between. Study results and limitations: Anti-spike CD8 responses were favored by VDJdb matching, which missed private and CD4 specificities.

Sequenced sample: whole blood. This receptor was obtained from an adult who was a healthcare worker with PCR-confirmed SARS-CoV-2 infection or an uninfected control (not recorded which). This sequence joins TRBV10-3 and TRBJ2-3, with D possibly being TRBD1 (5 bases). The CDR3 sequence is CASRQRHLGDTQYF. CDR3 nucleotide sequence: TGTGCCAGCCGACAGAGGCACCTAGGGGATACGCAGTATTTT.